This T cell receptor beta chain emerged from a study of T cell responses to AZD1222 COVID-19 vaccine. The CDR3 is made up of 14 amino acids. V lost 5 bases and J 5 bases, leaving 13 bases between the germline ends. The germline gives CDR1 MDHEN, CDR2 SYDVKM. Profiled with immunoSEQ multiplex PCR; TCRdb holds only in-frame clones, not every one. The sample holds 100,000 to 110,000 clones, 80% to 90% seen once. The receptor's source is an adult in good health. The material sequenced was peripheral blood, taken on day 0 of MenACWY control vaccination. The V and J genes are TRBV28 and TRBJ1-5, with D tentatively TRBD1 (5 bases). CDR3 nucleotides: TGTGCCAGCAGTACACGCGGGGGATATCAGCCCCAGCATTTT. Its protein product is CASSTRGGYQPQHF.